These 20 T cell receptor beta chains were sequenced from one sample in a study of blood T cell repertoires in COVID-19. The assay was immunoSEQ multiplex PCR, and TCRdb's table has in-frame clones only and misses some. The data show about 480,000 clones, approximately 87% seen once. The sample consisted of PBMCs or T cells enriched from blood (not recorded which). All receptors come from a woman aged 40 to 49 who had recovered from COVID-19.

This chain uses TRBV5-1 with TRBJ2-2; D remains ambiguous. Trimming removed 0 bases at V and 6 bases at J, with 12 bases between. There are 15 residues in the CDR3. Germline CDR1 SGHRS, CDR2 YFSETQ. The CDR3 DNA reads TGCGCCAGCAGCTTGGCCGCAGGCAGGCCCGGGGAGCTGTTTTTT. Protein product: CASSLAAGRPGELFF.

CDR3: CASSLLGTGVQPQHF. Here the CDR3 DNA reads TGTGCCAGCAGTTTATTAGGGACAGGGGTCCAGCCCCAGCATTTT. The rearrangement joins TRBV27 to TRBJ1-5, with 10 bases that match TRBD1. The CDR3 sequence is 15 residues long. V gave up 1 base and J gave up 7 bases; unmatched junction bases: 4. The germline V gene encodes CDR1 MNHEY and CDR2 SMNVEV (reference sequence).

This clone was detected only once. The chain recombines TRBV3-1 (or the pseudogene TRBV3-2) with TRBJ1-1; unclear D gene. The CDR3 is 13 residues long. Germline values: CDR1 LGHDT, CDR2 YNNKEL (reference sequence). Trimming removed 4 bases at V and 5 bases at J, with 11 bases between. CDR3: CASSLMSGTEAFF. Written as DNA, the CDR3 is TGTGCCAGCAGCCTGATGTCCGGGACTGAAGCTTTCTTT.

The chain couples TRBV9 to TRBJ2-4; D uncertain. CDR3 size: 13 residues. The germline CDR1 and CDR2 sequences are SGDLS and YYNGEE. V lost 4 bases and J 4 bases, leaving 9 bases between the germline ends. This CDR3 reads CASSLSPKNIQYF. As DNA, the CDR3 is TGTGCCAGCAGCCTAAGCCCTAAAAACATTCAGTACTTC. The whole variable domain, remainder taken from reference TRBV9 and TRBJ2-4, is DSGVTQTPKHLITATGQRVTLRCSPRSGDLSVYWYQQSLDQGLQFLIQYYNGEERAKGNILERFSAQQFPDLHSELNLSSLELGDSALYFCASSLSPKNIQYFGAGTRLSVL.

The chain is built from TRBV15 and TRBJ2-1; maybe TRBD2 (6 bases). CDR1 and CDR2 (germline): LNHNV, YYDKDF (reference sequence). V was cut by 4 bases and J by 3 bases, with 13 bases left in between. CDR3 length: 15 residues. CDR3 sequence: CATSTDWRGYNEQFF. DNA of the CDR3: TGTGCCACCAGCACCGATTGGCGGGGCTACAATGAGCAGTTCTTC.

V usage is TRBV14 and J usage is TRBJ2-3; D call uncertain. CDR1 is SGHDN, CDR2 FVKESK, per germline. V lost 4 bases to trimming and J lost 2 bases, with 13 bases between them. This CDR3 spans 15 amino acids. CDR3 residues: CASSPGGSFTDTQYF. Here the CDR3 DNA reads TGTGCCAGCAGCCCCGGTGGTAGCTTCACAGATACGCAGTATTTT.

The chain recombines TRBV7-5 with TRBJ2-7; the D call TRBD1 from the table was never checked on the DNA. TRBV7-5 is an annotated pseudogene. The CDR3 has 15 residues. The CDR3 sequence is CARSSDRETIYEQYF. The CDR3, as DNA: TGTGCCAGAAGTTCAGACAGGGAGACGATCTACGAGCAGTACTTC.

The CDR3 region has the DNA TGTGCCAGCAGCGGCGGGAGGGTAAAAAATGAAAAACTGTTTTTT. This codes for CASSGGRVKNEKLFF. The genes are TRBV7-2 and TRBJ1-4; D is unresolved. Germline CDR1 is SGHTA and CDR2 is FQGNSA. Between the trimmed V and J ends, which lost 5 bases and 5 bases, there was a span of 15 bases. This CDR3 region has 15 residues.

The genes are TRBV12-5 and TRBJ2-7; tentatively, D is TRBD1 (5 bases). The CDR3 spans 14 residues. The germline gives CDR1 LGHNT, CDR2 FRNRAP. Trimming removed 1 base at V and 5 bases at J, with 12 bases between. CDR3 sequence (DNA): TGTGCTAGTGGTTTGGCCCCAGGGTTACACGAGCAGTACTTC. Translation gives CASGLAPGLHEQYF. Full variable domain (rest looked up from reference TRBV12-5 and TRBJ2-7): DARVTQTPRHKVTEMGQEVTMRCQPILGHNTVFWYRQTMMQGLELLAYFRNRAPLDDSGMPKDRFSAEMPDATLATLKIQPSEPRDSAVYFCASGLAPGLHEQYFGPGTRLTVT.

This clone was observed a single time. The rearrangement uses TRBV5-1 and TRBJ2-5; 8 positions agree with TRBD2. The CDR3 loop spans 16 amino acids. Per germline, CDR1 SGHRS and CDR2 YFSETQ. Germline trimming cut 2 bases from V and 5 bases from J; bases unmatched to any gene: 11. The CDR3 bases are TGCGCCAGCAGCTTATCGCCGGGACTAGGTAGTGAGACCCAGTACTTC. Protein sequence: CASSLSPGLGSETQYF.

The CDR3 DNA reads as TGTGCCAGCAGTTTAGGGACTAGCGGCCCCTCCTACGAGCAGTACTTC. Encoded protein: CASSLGTSGPSYEQYF. This chain connects TRBV27 to TRBJ2-7, with 11 bases matching TRBD2. With V trimmed by 2 bases and J by 0 bases, 3 bases remained unmatched. CDR1 and CDR2 (germline): MNHEY, SMNVEV (reference sequence). This CDR3 is built from 16 residues.

The rearrangement joins TRBV9 to TRBJ1-1, with unresolved D. Looked up from germline, CDR1 is SGDLS and CDR2 is YYNGEE. The CDR3 consists of 14 residues. Trimming took 0 bases from V and 6 from J, leaving 12 bases between them. The CDR3 sequence is CASSVVIFAAEAFF. Here the CDR3 DNA reads TGTGCCAGCAGCGTAGTCATTTTTGCAGCTGAAGCTTTCTTT.

This sequence joins TRBV6-2 or TRBV6-3 and TRBJ1-1, with 10 bases fitting TRBD1. The CDR3 runs to 14 residues. After removal of 2 bases from V and 7 bases from J, the junction contained 4 bases not matched to a gene. Germline CDR1 is MNHEY and CDR2 is SVGEGT. The CDR3 region is CASSYGTGVGEAFF. In DNA, the CDR3 is TGTGCCAGCAGTTACGGGACAGGGGTCGGTGAAGCTTTCTTT.

J is TRBJ1-2 and V is TRBV3-1 (or the pseudogene TRBV3-2); 7 bases are shared with TRBD1. The CDR3 runs to 16 residues. Unmatched junction bases numbered 8, after V lost 4 bases and J lost 0 bases. Per germline, CDR1 LGHDT and CDR2 YNNKEL (reference sequence). CDR3 region: CASSPGTASTNYGYTF. CDR3 bases: TGTGCCAGCAGCCCAGGGACAGCCTCCACTAACTATGGCTACACCTTC.

A single count supports this clone. The chain links TRBV5-6 to TRBJ2-3; weak D call: TRBD2 (5 bases). The V end lost 1 base, the J end lost 2 bases, and 14 bases lay between the germline ends. There are 16 residues in the CDR3. CDR1 is SGHDT, CDR2 YYEEEE, per germline. DNA of the CDR3: TGTGCCAGCAGCTTGACTACGGAGCGGTCCACAGATACGCAGTATTTT. Protein product: CASSLTTERSTDTQYF.

The rearrangement links TRBV12-3 or TRBV12-4 to TRBJ1-1; TRBD1 is a possible D gene (5 bases). The V gene lost 7 bases and the J gene lost 1 base, with 7 bases spanning the gap. There are 12 residues in the CDR3. Here the CDR3 reads CASIRGNTEAFF. In DNA, the CDR3 is TGTGCCAGCATAAGGGGGAACACTGAAGCTTTCTTT.

This chain joins TRBV7-2 and TRBJ1-2; 10 bases fit TRBD1. The V gene's germline CDR1 is SGHTA and CDR2 FQGNSA. J was trimmed by 1 base and V by 5 bases; bases with no gene match: 4. The CDR3 sequence is 15 residues long. The CDR3 region is CASSIRTGGNYGYTF. CDR3 coding DNA: TGTGCCAGCAGCATTCGGACAGGGGGTAACTATGGCTACACCTTC.

The genes are TRBV20-1 and TRBJ2-5, with D unresolved. Trimming shortened V by 1 base and J by 4 bases, and 4 bases separated the two germline ends. This CDR3 has 11 residues. Germline V gene lookup returns CDR1 DFQATT and CDR2 SNEGSKA (reference sequence). The CDR3 DNA follows: TGCAGTGCTAGAGTGAGAGAGACCCAGTACTTC. Its translation is CSARVRETQYF.

The V call is TRBV19, the J call TRBJ1-1; no clear D. Trimming took 5 bases from V and 4 from J, leaving 5 bases between them. The germline gives CDR1 LNHDA, CDR2 SQIVND (reference sequence). CDR3 size: 11 residues. CDR3 nucleotide sequence: TGTGCCAGTAGTCGGGTCACTGAAGCTTTCTTT. The encoded protein is CASSRVTEAFF.

The chain uses TRBV5-1 and TRBJ1-2; possible D gene TRBD1, 6 bases. Trimming cost V 4 bases and J 7 bases, with 23 bases left between them. The germline V gene has CDR1 SGHRS and CDR2 YFSETQ. CDR3 size: 16 residues. CDR3 loop: CASSKTTGTLCCGYTF. Written as DNA, the CDR3 is TGCGCCAGCAGCAAAACGACAGGTACGCTTTGTTGTGGCTACACCTTC.